The clone carrying this TCR beta chain showed up just a few times. Its matching antigen is unknown. The time point denotes: newly diagnosed GD, antithyroid drugs for less than 3 months. PBMC-derived RNA was used for the TCR library. Trimming removed 2 bases at V and 2 bases at J, with 10 bases between. Germline loops: CDR1 SGHNT, CDR2 YYREEE (reference sequence). This CDR3 region has 14 residues. TCR beta libraries were built with iRepertoire HTBI primers and Arm-PCR of CDR3 regions. TCRdb re-called the multiplex PCR reads through MiXCR, storing one row per CDR3 protein. Of a few hundred thousand distinct CDR3 sequences in the sample, over 9.5% were seen once. This sample was included in a study of regulatory T cells in long-lasting Graves disease. Findings and caveats of the study: TCR diversity was lower in persistent Graves' patients (versus newly diagnosed ones). Persistent patients had a count of shared public clonotypes (over 2,500) that exceeded that of new patients (about 870).

This sample was also put to use in a study of T cells in Graves' hyperthyroidism and ophthalmopathy. That paper notes: It was uncontrolled infection, other autoimmune disease, pregnancy or lactation that excluded patients.

The rearrangement uses TRBV5-4 and TRBJ1-2; the D gene is possibly TRBD1 (6 bases). The receptor was derived from a woman between 18 and 29 years old with Graves disease. The sequencing here drew on peripheral blood mononuclear cells (PBMCs), taken at new diagnosis, from a patient treated with antithyroid drugs. The CDR3 reads CASSFGGQNYGYTF. For the CDR3, the DNA is TGTGCCAGCAGCTTCGGGGGGCAAAACTATGGCTACACCTTC.